This TCR beta chain was retrieved from a study of identical twins. Template switching added a universal primer binding site, and final cDNA carried unique molecular identifiers. TCRdb reprocessed the 5' RACE reads with MiXCR, giving one entry per CDR3 protein. The sample records 1,800,000 or so distinct CDR3 sequences, about 30% being singletons. The CDR3 has 15 amino acids. Germline V lookup: CDR1 DFQATT, CDR2 SNEGSKA (reference sequence). V lost 3 bases and J lost 2; bases outside the gene matches: 10. The sequence came from a newborn girl in good health. The V gene is TRBV20-1, the J gene TRBJ2-7, with TRBD1 identical over 7 bases. Sequenced sample: cord blood. The CDR3 DNA reads as TGCAGTGCTAGCGACCGCAGGGGGTCCCCCTACGAGCAGTACTTC. Translation gives CSASDRRGSPYEQYF.